The source of this T cell receptor (beta chain) is a study of blood T cell repertoires in COVID-19. About the research overall: COVID-19 samples from acute and convalescent phases originated in the United States, Italy and Spain. PBMCs, B-cell-depleted T cells, or T cells were the source of the cDNA or gDNA that made up the material.

Sequenced by immunoSEQ multiplex PCR; TCRdb stores in-frame clones only, minus some. The table lists fewer than 200,000 clones, roughly 87% of them singletons. Recruits, aged about 18 to 90 years, lived in 20 to 30 US areas. CDR1 and CDR2 (germline): GTSNPN, SVGIG (reference sequence). The V segment lost 2 bases and the J segment 5 bases; nucleotides outside the gene matches: 6. The length of the CDR3 is 16 residues. This clonotype was obtained from a human donor with acute COVID-19. The donor label of this sample is uncertain. The rearrangement joins TRBV30 to TRBJ2-1; TRBD2 agrees at 13 bases. Source material: PBMCs or T cells enriched from blood (not recorded which). CDR3 protein: CAWSRTSGGAHNEQFF. The CDR3 bases are TGTGCCTGGAGTCGTACTAGCGGGGGGGCCCACAATGAGCAGTTCTTC. The variable domain in full, completed from reference TRBV30 and TRBJ2-1, reads SQTIHQWPATLVQPVGSPLSLECTVEGTSNPNLYWYRQAAGRGLQLLFYSVGIGQISSEVPQNLSASRPQDRQFILSSKKLLLSDSGFYLCAWSRTSGGAHNEQFFGPGTRLTVL.